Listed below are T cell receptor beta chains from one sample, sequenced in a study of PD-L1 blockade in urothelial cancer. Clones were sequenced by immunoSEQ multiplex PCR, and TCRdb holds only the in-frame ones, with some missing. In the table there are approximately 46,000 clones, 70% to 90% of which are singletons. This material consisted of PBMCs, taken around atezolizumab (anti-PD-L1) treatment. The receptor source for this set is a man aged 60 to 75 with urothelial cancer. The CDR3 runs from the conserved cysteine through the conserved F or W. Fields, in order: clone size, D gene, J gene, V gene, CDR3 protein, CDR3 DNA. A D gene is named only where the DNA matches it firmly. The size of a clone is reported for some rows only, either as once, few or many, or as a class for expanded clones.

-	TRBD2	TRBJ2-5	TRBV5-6	CASSTGLVTETQYF	TGTGCCAGCAGCACAGGACTAGTTACAGAGACCCAGTACTTC
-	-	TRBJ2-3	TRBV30	CAWGRDGPTTDTQYF	TGTGCCTGGGGGAGAGACGGGCCAACCACAGATACGCAGTATTTT
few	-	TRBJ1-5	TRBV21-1	CASSNKTGFKSQPQHF	TGTGCCAGCAGCAACAAGACAGGGTTCAAATCCCAGCCCCAGCATTTT
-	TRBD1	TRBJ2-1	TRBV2	CASGDSSYNEQFF	TGTGCCAGTGGGGACAGTTCCTACAATGAGCAGTTCTTC
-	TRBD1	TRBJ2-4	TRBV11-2	CASSLGHRGAKNIQYF	TGTGCCAGCAGCTTAGGTCACAGGGGAGCCAAAAACATTCAGTACTTC
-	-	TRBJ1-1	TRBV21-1	CASSMWPPANTEAFF	TGTGCCAGCAGCATGTGGCCCCCCGCGAACACTGAAGCTTTCTTT
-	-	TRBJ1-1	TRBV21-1	CASSPLEGLASSNTEAFF	TGTGCCAGCAGCCCTCTCGAGGGTCTAGCCTCTTCGAACACTGAAGCTTTCTTT
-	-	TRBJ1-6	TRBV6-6	CASIQTAASYNSPLHF	TGTGCCAGCATCCAGACAGCCGCCTCCTATAATTCACCCCTCCACTTT
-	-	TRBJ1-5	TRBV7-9	CASSFYNQPQHF	TGTGCCAGCAGCTTTTACAATCAGCCCCAGCATTTT
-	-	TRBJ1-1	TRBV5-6	CASAIRGINTEAFF	TGTGCCAGCGCTATTAGGGGAATCAACACTGAAGCTTTCTTT
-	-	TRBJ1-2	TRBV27	CASSPTPTGSYGYTF	TGTGCCAGCAGTCCCACCCCTACCGGGAGCTATGGCTACACCTTC
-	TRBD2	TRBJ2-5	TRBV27	CASSLGLAGGPTGQETQYF	TGTGCCAGCAGTTTAGGACTAGCGGGGGGGCCGACTGGGCAAGAGACCCAGTACTTC
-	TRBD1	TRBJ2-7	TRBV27	CASSSSGQASYEQYF	TGTGCCAGCAGTTCCTCCGGACAGGCCTCCTACGAGCAGTACTTC
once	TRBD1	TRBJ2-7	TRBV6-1	CAGGALGQGVEQYF	TGTGCCGGAGGCGCCTTGGGGCAGGGGGTCGAGCAGTACTTC
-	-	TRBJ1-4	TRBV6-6	CASSYSNGVGDEKLFF	TGTGCCAGCAGTTACTCGAACGGGGTTGGGGATGAAAAACTGTTTTTT
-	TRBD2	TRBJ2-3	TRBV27	CASSFLAGALGVHTQYF	TGTGCCAGCAGTTTTTTAGCGGGGGCCCTGGGGGTTCATACGCAGTATTTT
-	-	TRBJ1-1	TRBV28	CASISRGGVNTEAFF	TGTGCCAGCATCTCTCGCGGGGGGGTGAACACTGAAGCTTTCTTT
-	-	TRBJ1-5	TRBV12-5	CASGSSDFNQPQHF	TGTGCTAGTGGGTCGTCGGACTTCAATCAGCCCCAGCATTTT
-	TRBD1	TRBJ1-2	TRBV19	CASSVQGRGYGYTF	TGTGCCAGTAGTGTACAGGGGCGAGGGTATGGCTACACCTTC
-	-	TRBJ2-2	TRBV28	CAAGWAGELFF	TGTGCGGCGGGGTGGGCCGGGGAGCTGTTTTTT
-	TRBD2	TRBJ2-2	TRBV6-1	CASSEVQRGNSNTGELFF	TGTGCCAGCAGTGAAGTCCAGCGGGGGAACTCGAACACCGGGGAGCTGTTTTTT
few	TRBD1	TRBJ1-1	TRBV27	CASSLISTGGIEAFF	TGTGCCAGCAGTTTAATCTCGACAGGGGGGATCGAAGCTTTCTTT
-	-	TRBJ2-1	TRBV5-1	CASSLAKGWRVGNEQFF	TGCGCCAGCAGCTTGGCTAAAGGTTGGAGGGTGGGGAATGAGCAGTTCTTC
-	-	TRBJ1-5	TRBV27	CASSFQQGEQPQHF	TGTGCCAGCAGTTTTCAGCAGGGCGAGCAGCCCCAGCATTTT
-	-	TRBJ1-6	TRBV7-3	CARTVAGVYNSPLHF	TGTGCCAGGACCGTGGCAGGCGTCTATAATTCACCCCTCCACTTT
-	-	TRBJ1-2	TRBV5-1	CASSLDLRGYGYTF	TGCGCCAGCAGCTTGGACCTCCGAGGCTATGGCTACACCTTC
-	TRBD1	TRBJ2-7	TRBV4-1	CASSQDGTGDYEQYF	TGCGCCAGCAGCCAAGATGGGACAGGGGACTACGAGCAGTACTTC
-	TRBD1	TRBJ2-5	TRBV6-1	CASSRDPGQGIQYF	TGTGCCAGCAGCAGAGATCCGGGACAGGGAATCCAGTACTTC
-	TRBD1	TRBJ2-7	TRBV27	CASSLSPGQVPEQYF	TGTGCCAGCAGTTTATCACCGGGACAGGTGCCCGAGCAGTACTTC
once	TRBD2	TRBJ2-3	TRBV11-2	CASSSRTSGGTDTQYF	TGTGCCAGCAGCTCCCGGACTAGCGGGGGAACAGATACGCAGTATTTT
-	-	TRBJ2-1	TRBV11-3	CASSLATPTGEQFF	TGTGCCAGCAGCTTAGCAACCCCCACGGGTGAGCAGTTCTTC
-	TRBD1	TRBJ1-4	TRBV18	CASSPLPGRGHEKLFF	TGTGCCAGCTCACCACTTCCGGGCAGGGGGCATGAAAAACTGTTTTTT
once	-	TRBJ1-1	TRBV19	CASSIVDSYTEAFF	TGTGCCAGTAGTATAGTCGACAGTTACACTGAAGCTTTCTTT
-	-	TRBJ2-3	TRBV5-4	CASSLLDTQYF	TGTGCCAGCAGCTTACTCGATACGCAGTATTTT
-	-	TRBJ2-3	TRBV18	CASSPYTDTQYF	TGTGCCAGCTCACCCTACACAGATACGCAGTATTTT
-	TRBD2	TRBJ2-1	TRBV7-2	CASSLALAGRNEQFF	TGTGCCAGCAGCTTAGCGCTAGCGGGTAGAAATGAGCAGTTCTTC
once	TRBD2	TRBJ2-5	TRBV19	CASNLGLEQETQYF	TGTGCCAGTAACCTGGGACTAGAACAAGAGACCCAGTACTTC
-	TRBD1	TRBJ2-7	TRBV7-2	CASRQTGGEQYF	TGTGCCAGCAGGCAGACAGGGGGCGAGCAGTACTTC
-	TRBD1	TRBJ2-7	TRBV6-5	CASRTGTGGAYEQYF	TGTGCCAGCAGAACCGGGACAGGCGGTGCCTACGAGCAGTACTTC
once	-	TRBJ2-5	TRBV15	CATSREQAGVSGETQYF	TGTGCCACCAGCAGAGAGCAAGCAGGGGTGAGCGGAGAGACCCAGTACTTC
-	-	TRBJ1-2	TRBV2	CASSEGGDFHAGYTF	TGTGCCAGCAGTGAAGGGGGGGACTTCCATGCTGGCTACACCTTC
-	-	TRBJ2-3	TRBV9	CASSPSWASTDTQYF	TGTGCCAGCAGCCCCTCCTGGGCTAGCACAGATACGCAGTATTTT
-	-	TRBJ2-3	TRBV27	CASSLRPRLETDTQYF	TGTGCCAGCAGTCTCCGGCCGCGACTAGAGACAGATACGCAGTATTTT
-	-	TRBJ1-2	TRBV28	CASTIGSSYGYTF	TGTGCCAGCACTATAGGGAGTAGCTATGGCTACACCTTC
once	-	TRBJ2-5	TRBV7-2	CASSFAGFLETQYF	TGTGCCAGCAGCTTTGCGGGGTTCCTTGAGACCCAGTACTTC
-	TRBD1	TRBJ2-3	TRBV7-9	CASSFVGQGGADTQYF	TGTGCCAGCAGCTTCGTTGGACAGGGTGGCGCAGATACGCAGTATTTT
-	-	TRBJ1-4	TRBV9	CASSVGGKGKLFF	TGTGCCAGCAGCGTAGGAGGGAAAGGGAAACTGTTTTTT
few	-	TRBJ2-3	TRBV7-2	CASSTPAEASDTQYF	TGTGCCAGCAGCACCCCAGCGGAAGCCTCAGATACGCAGTATTTT
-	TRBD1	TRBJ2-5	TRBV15	CATSSLRTGGYGTQYF	TGTGCCACCAGCAGCTTACGGACAGGGGGCTATGGGACCCAGTACTTC
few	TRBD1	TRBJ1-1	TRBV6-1	CASRNTGGNTEAFF	TGTGCCAGCCGTAATACAGGGGGGAACACTGAAGCTTTCTTT
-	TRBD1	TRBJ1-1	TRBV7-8	CASSFLTGTTEAFF	TGTGCCAGCAGCTTCTTGACAGGGACCACTGAAGCTTTCTTT
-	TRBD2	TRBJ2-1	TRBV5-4	CASSPSGGPHFNEQFF	TGTGCCAGCAGCCCTAGCGGGGGTCCTCATTTTAATGAGCAGTTCTTC
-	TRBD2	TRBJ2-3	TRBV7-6	CASSLVGLATDTQYF	TGTGCCAGCAGCTTAGTGGGACTAGCTACAGATACGCAGTATTTT
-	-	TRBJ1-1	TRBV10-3	CAISESGHNTEAFF	TGTGCCATCAGTGAGTCGGGACATAACACTGAAGCTTTCTTT
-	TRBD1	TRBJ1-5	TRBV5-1	CASSHGQGSNQPQHF	TGCGCCAGCAGCCATGGACAGGGGAGTAATCAGCCCCAGCATTTT
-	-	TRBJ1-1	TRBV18	CASSPQATGNTEAFF	TGTGCCAGCTCACCACAGGCCACAGGGAACACTGAAGCTTTCTTT
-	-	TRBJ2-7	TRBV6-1	CASSEARAAGDWKTYEQYF	TGTGCCAGCAGTGAAGCTAGAGCGGCAGGGGATTGGAAAACGTACGAGCAGTACTTC
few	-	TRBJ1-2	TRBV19	CASSIFRGESYGYTF	TGTGCCAGTAGTATCTTCAGGGGCGAGAGCTATGGCTACACCTTC